This entry lists 3 T cell receptor beta chains sequenced from one sample in a study of T cell responses to AZD1222 COVID-19 vaccine. Here immunoSEQ multiplex PCR was the method, and the copy in TCRdb shows in-frame clones only, minus some. The repertoire holds over 100,000 clones, with approximately 91% as singletons. Source: peripheral blood, taken on day 0 of AZD1222 vaccination. The receptors stem from an adult in good health.

This clone was recorded once. The V call is TRBV3-1 (or the pseudogene TRBV3-2), the J call TRBJ1-6, with no clear D. The germline V and J ends were trimmed by 4 bases and 0 bases, with 22 bases remaining between them. The germline CDR1 and CDR2 sequences are LGHDT and YNNKEL (reference sequence). This CDR3 is 20 amino acids long. The CDR3 DNA reads as TGTGCCAGCAGCCCTAAGGGCTGGGTTTTGACTAGCTCCTATAATTCACCCCTCCACTTT. Protein sequence: CASSPKGWVLTSSYNSPLHF.

This clone was observed a single time. The gene calls are TRBV5-6 and TRBJ2-5; 8 nucleotides agree with TRBD1. With V trimmed by 3 bases and J by 5 bases, 12 bases remained unmatched. The CDR3 is 16 residues long. CDR1 SGHDT and CDR2 YYEEEE come from the germline V gene. Here the CDR3 reads CASSYRGVLLSETQYF. CDR3 coding DNA: TGTGCCAGCAGCTACAGGGGGGTTCTTCTCTCCGAGACCCAGTACTTC.

The V call is TRBV5-4, the J call TRBJ2-2; maybe TRBD2 (5 bases). Germline CDR1 SGHNT, CDR2 YYREEE (reference sequence). The CDR3 is made up of 17 amino acids. With 2 bases removed from V and 2 bases from J, the gap between germline ends came to 16 bases. CDR3 region: CASSFTASSANTGELFF. The CDR3 DNA reads as TGTGCCAGCAGCTTCACCGCGAGTAGCGCCAACACCGGGGAGCTGTTTTTT.